What follows is one T cell receptor beta chain and its context. Other DNA sequences within the sample encode an identical CDR3. V gave up 3 bases and J gave up 5 bases, with 7 bases separating them. This CDR3 is built from 12 residues. Germline V CDR1 and CDR2: MNHEY, SVGAGI. This record comes from a study of technical replicates of blood from a few donors. Measured with immunoSEQ multiplex PCR; TCRdb has only the in-frame clones, and not every one. Of 75,000 to 100,000 clones listed, about 96% are singletons. The rearrangement joins TRBV6-5 to TRBJ2-5; the D gene is possibly TRBD1 (6 bases). The specimen sequenced was T cells isolated from PBMCs. The source of this sequence is a human donor in good health. The CDR3 reads CASSYGGETQYF. The CDR3 DNA reads as TGTGCCAGCAGTTATGGGGGCGAGACCCAGTACTTC.